What follows are 20 T cell receptor beta chains derived from one specimen sequenced in a study of T cell repertoires in ileal Crohn's disease. The sample's time point: neoterminal ileum biopsy at postoperative endoscopy, about 6 months after surgery. Assay used: immunoSEQ multiplex PCR; TCRdb lists only in-frame clones, some missing. The data show approximately 11,000 clones, with 55% to 75% seen just once and roughly 7.7% held by the top ten. The specimen was ileal tissue. The source is an adult with Crohn's disease.

In this sample, this clone turned up a few times. The genes are TRBV19 and TRBJ2-5; 8 bases map to TRBD2. V was pared by 3 bases and J by 4 bases, with 10 bases of the junction left unmatched. Germline assignment: CDR1 LNHDA and CDR2 SQIVND (reference sequence). This CDR3 is 16 amino acids long. DNA of the CDR3: TGTGCCAGTAGTATCCGAAAAATTAGCGGGATAGAGACCCAGTACTTC. Residues: CASSIRKISGIETQYF.

This clone was picked up one time. V is TRBV29-1 and J is TRBJ2-3, with 11 positions matching TRBD1. The CDR3 extends over 18 amino acids. V dropped 1 base and J dropped 2; count of bases not matched to a gene: 11. The germline CDR1 and CDR2 sequences are SQVTM and ANQGSEA. This CDR3 reads CSVEGGAGQGADTDTQYF. In nucleotides, the CDR3 is TGCAGCGTTGAAGGAGGGGCAGGACAGGGGGCTGACACAGATACGCAGTATTTT.

The V call is TRBV18, the J call TRBJ2-1, with D perhaps matching TRBD2 (5 bases). The CDR3 consists of 14 residues. The V and J ends lost 1 base and 10 bases respectively, with 14 bases between them. CDR1 is KGHSH, CDR2 LQKENI, per germline. The CDR3 is CASSPRPGINEQFF. CDR3 bases: TGTGCCAGCTCACCACGTCCCGGGATCAACGAGCAGTTCTTC.

In this sample, this clone turned up once. This rearrangement joins TRBV5-1 to TRBJ1-2; D might be TRBD1 (5 bases). Germline CDR1 and CDR2: SGHRS and YFSETQ. The V end lost 0 bases, the J end lost 8 bases, and 17 bases lay between the germline ends. This CDR3 has 15 residues. CDR3 protein: CASSLVSGRAQGYTF. The CDR3 DNA reads as TGCGCCAGCAGCTTGGTATCCGGCAGGGCTCAAGGCTACACCTTC.

This clone appeared a few times. The V and J genes are TRBV9 and TRBJ2-1; D is undetermined. The CDR3 sequence is 13 residues long. Per germline, CDR1 SGDLS and CDR2 YYNGEE. V was clipped by 3 bases and J by 4 bases, with 8 bases between them. The CDR3 bases are TGTGCCAGCAGCGCCAGCGCGTACAATGAGCAGTTCTTC. Protein product: CASSASAYNEQFF.

The chain has TRBV5-6 and TRBJ2-2; 7 bases are a match to TRBD1. This CDR3 has 15 amino acids. V was pared by 4 bases and J by 7 bases, with 10 bases of the junction left unmatched. CDR1 SGHDT and CDR2 YYEEEE come from the germline V gene. The CDR3 DNA is TGTGCCAGCAGCCCACCGGGACAGAGCCTCGGGGAGCTGTTTTTT. This gives the protein CASSPPGQSLGELFF.

The rearrangement links TRBV6-5 to TRBJ2-7, with 9 bases matching TRBD2. With V trimmed by 2 bases and J by 2 bases, 4 bases remained unmatched. The CDR3 length is 15 residues. Germline V gives CDR1 MNHEY, CDR2 SVGAGI. The CDR3 spells CASSYELAGAYEQYF. As DNA, the CDR3 is TGTGCCAGCAGTTACGAGTTAGCGGGGGCCTACGAGCAGTACTTC.

CDR3 region: CASTDSLNTEAFF. The CDR3 DNA is TGTGCCAGCACGGACTCCTTGAACACTGAAGCTTTCTTT. The chain is built from TRBV6-6 and TRBJ1-1; D uncertain. Germline V gene sequence: CDR1 MNHNY, CDR2 SVGAGI (reference sequence). CDR3 size: 13 residues. The V gene lost 7 bases and the J gene lost 0 bases, with 9 bases spanning the gap.

The chain recombines TRBV19 with TRBJ2-7; weak D call: TRBD1 (6 bases). V lost 6 bases to trimming and J lost 4 bases, with 19 bases between them. Per the germline V gene, CDR1 is LNHDA and CDR2 is SQIVND (reference sequence). CDR3 length equals 15 residues. The CDR3 spells CASSPQGGDLYEQYF. The CDR3 DNA sequence: TGTGCCAGTAGCCCCCAAGGGGGTGATCTATACGAGCAGTACTTC.

This chain uses TRBV6-5 with TRBJ2-3, with D possibly matching TRBD1 (5 bases). This CDR3 has 14 amino acids. Germline CDR1 and CDR2: MNHEY and SVGAGI. Trimming pared 1 base from V and 0 bases from J, leaving 5 bases between. CDR3 amino acids: CASSYYRSTDTQYF. CDR3 nucleotide sequence: TGTGCCAGCAGTTACTACAGGAGCACAGATACGCAGTATTTT.

J is TRBJ2-3 and V is TRBV11-2; D is ambiguous. The CDR3 sequence is 12 residues long. Germline lookup yields CDR1 SGHAT and CDR2 FQNNGV. V lost 6 bases, J lost 5 bases, and 9 bases lay in between. The CDR3 nucleotides read TGTGCCAGCAGTCGAGAACGAGATACGCAGTATTTT. Amino acids: CASSRERDTQYF.

V and J are TRBV5-1 and TRBJ2-1; 11 positions agree with TRBD2. CDR1 is SGHRS, CDR2 YFSETQ, per germline. J gave up 3 bases and V 1 base, and 3 bases lay outside the gene matches. The CDR3 totals 16 residues. The CDR3 spells CASSLSGTSGYNEQFF. The CDR3 nucleotides read TGCGCCAGCAGCTTGAGTGGGACTAGCGGCTACAATGAGCAGTTCTTC.

This chain uses TRBV6-1 with TRBJ2-1; D is ambiguous. The CDR3 has 13 residues. V was clipped by 3 bases and J by 4 bases, with 7 bases between them. Per the germline V gene, CDR1 is MNHNS and CDR2 is SASEGT. CDR3 DNA: TGTGCCAGCAGTGACCAAACTTACAATGAGCAGTTCTTC. Translated: CASSDQTYNEQFF.

The V and J genes are TRBV29-1 and TRBJ2-5; 7 bases agree with TRBD1. The CDR3 totals 15 residues. Trimming removed 7 bases from V and 4 bases from J; junction bases left unmatched: 15. The germline V gene encodes CDR1 SQVTM and CDR2 ANQGSEA. The CDR3 protein is CSATLSDRALETQYF. DNA of the CDR3: TGCAGCGCCACCCTGAGTGACAGGGCACTAGAGACCCAGTACTTC.

The chain recombines TRBV29-1 with TRBJ1-2; weak D call: TRBD1 (5 bases). V was shortened by 3 bases and J by 8 bases, with 16 bases between the two germline ends. The CDR3 spans 13 residues. Germline V lookup: CDR1 SQVTM, CDR2 ANQGSEA. CDR3 sequence reads: CSVEAAGITGYTF. CDR3 coding DNA: TGCAGCGTTGAGGCGGCAGGGATTACAGGCTACACCTTC.

This clone was counted a few times. The V gene is TRBV28, the J gene TRBJ2-1; 8 positions agree with TRBD2. The CDR3 contains 14 residues. V gave up 3 bases and J gave up 2 bases; unmatched junction bases: 0. Germline V gives CDR1 MDHEN, CDR2 SYDVKM. CDR3 bases: TGTGCCAGCAGTTTTAGCGGGACCTACAATGAGCAGTTCTTC. This translates into CASSFSGTYNEQFF.

This clone occurred once. The chain is built from TRBV6-1 and TRBJ2-7, with D tentatively TRBD1 (6 bases). The V gene lost 11 bases and the J gene lost 4 bases, with 15 bases spanning the gap. CDR1 is MNHNS and CDR2 is SASEGT in the germline V gene. The CDR3 is made up of 12 amino acids. The CDR3 protein is CAEGRGGYEQYF. CDR3 in DNA: TGTGCCGAAGGCAGGGGCGGGTACGAGCAGTACTTC.

The chain couples TRBV4-2 to TRBJ2-7, with 8 bases that match TRBD1. Trimming at V came to 5 bases and at J to 3 bases, leaving 6 bases not matched to a gene. Germline V lookup: CDR1 LGHNA, CDR2 YNFKEQ. The CDR3 runs 14 residues. The CDR3 DNA is TGTGCCAGCAGCTTTGACAGGGGCTACTACGAGCAGTACTTC. Residues: CASSFDRGYYEQYF.

Only a few counts were recorded for this clone. The rearrangement links TRBV5-6 to TRBJ2-1, with 10 positions matching TRBD2. The CDR3 consists of 15 residues. Trimming at V came to 0 bases and at J to 5 bases, leaving 2 bases not matched to a gene. Germline CDR1 and CDR2: SGHDT and YYEEEE. The CDR3: CASSLDLAGDNEQFF. The CDR3 DNA reads TGTGCCAGCAGCTTGGACCTAGCGGGAGACAATGAGCAGTTCTTC.

The J gene is TRBJ1-1, the V gene TRBV7-2; the D is unclear. V lost 1 base and J lost 5, with 8 bases in between. Germline CDR1 SGHTA, CDR2 FQGNSA. The CDR3 extends over 13 amino acids. CDR3 nucleotide sequence: TGTGCCAGCAGCTTAGGCTCAGCGACTGAAGCTTTCTTT. Translated: CASSLGSATEAFF. Variable domain in full (rest from reference TRBV7-2 and TRBJ1-1): GAGVSQSPSNKVTEKGKDVELRCDPISGHTALYWYRQSLGQGLEFLIYFQGNSAPDKSGLPSDRFSAERTGGSVSTLTIQRTQQEDSAVYLCASSLGSATEAFFGQGTRLTVV.